This T cell receptor beta chain was recovered during a study of Ad26.COV2.S vaccination and SARS-CoV-2 variants. The assay was immunoSEQ multiplex PCR, and TCRdb's table has in-frame clones only and misses some. The sample yields over 400,000 clones, roughly 91% seen once. General study points: Non-spike TCR breadth showed similarity between vaccine and placebo recipients. Following vaccination, spike-specific CD8+ and CD4+ T cell responses reportedly exhibited substantial breadth. The placebo group had lower spike-specific TCR breadth than the vaccine recipients did.

Treatment described: roughly 18 received Ad26.COV2.S at low or high dose, single or two shots; 5 received placebo; per-sample allocation not given. Day 63 after the first injection of vaccine or placebo was the sampling time. Vaccination employed an Ad26 vector expressing the Wuhan-strain SARS-CoV-2 spike. The J segment lost 3 bases and the V segment lost 4 bases, leaving 4 bases of the junction unmatched. The CDR3 contains 15 residues. Germline V gene sequence: CDR1 SGHNT, CDR2 YYREEE (reference sequence). Note on this clone: Its target is unknown.

The source of this sequence is a person aged 18-65 years who received the Ad26.COV2.S COVID-19 vaccine or a placebo. The starting material was peripheral blood, obtained in a trial of Ad26.COV2.S vaccine versus placebo. The chain couples TRBV5-4 to TRBJ2-2; 9 bases line up with TRBD1. The CDR3 region is CASSIRQGDTGELFF. The CDR3 nucleotides are TGTGCCAGCAGCATACGACAGGGGGACACCGGGGAGCTGTTTTTT.